Below are 9 T cell receptor beta chains sequenced from a single sample in a study of Tregs in tolerant kidney transplant recipients. Sequencing was performed with immunoSEQ multiplex PCR; in TCRdb, only in-frame clones are kept and a portion is missing. The table records fewer than 65,000 clones, 70% to 90% of them present only once. This material consisted of Tregs from blood, taken before the transplant. These receptors were collected from a human donor who received a combined kidney and bone marrow transplant.

Remarks on this clone: One end of the junction fails to match germline, which may point to a read error. The chain joins TRBV6-6 to TRBJ1-2; D is possibly TRBD1 (5 bases). The CDR3 spans 9 residues. The germline V gene has CDR1 MNHNY and CDR2 SVGAGI (reference sequence). The CDR3 nucleotides are TGTGCCAGCAGTGACCAGGGTTTCTTC. Protein sequence: CASSDQGFF.

This sequence joins TRBV5-6 and TRBJ1-1, with a weak D call TRBD1 (5 bases). This CDR3 region has 12 residues. In germline, CDR1 is SGHDT, CDR2 YYEEEE. Trimming shortened V by 2 bases and J by 7 bases, and 9 bases separated the two germline ends. CDR3 sequence (DNA): TGTGCCAGCAGCTTAAGACAGATTGAAGCTTTCTTT. Its protein product is CASSLRQIEAFF.

The gene calls are TRBV7-9 and TRBJ2-6; 8 positions agree with TRBD1. Germline CDR1 and CDR2: SEHNR and FQNEAQ (reference sequence). The V gene end was trimmed by 0 bases and the J gene end by 4 bases; junction bases not matched to a gene: 8. The length of the CDR3 is 18 residues. CDR3 protein: CASSLAWQGASGANVLTF. The CDR3 DNA follows: TGTGCCAGCAGCTTAGCTTGGCAGGGGGCTTCGGGGGCCAACGTCCTGACTTTC.

The chain employs TRBV5-1 and TRBJ2-2; 8 nucleotides align to TRBD1. V shed 4 bases, J shed 1 base, and the junction held 6 bases outside the gene matches. Germline lookup yields CDR1 SGHRS and CDR2 YFSETQ. The CDR3 length is 16 residues. The CDR3 protein is CASSAGGQGNTGELFF. In DNA form, the CDR3 reads TGCGCCAGCAGCGCCGGTGGACAGGGGAACACCGGGGAGCTGTTTTTT.

V is TRBV28 and J is TRBJ2-7, with TRBD2 matching over 8 bases. With V trimmed by 3 bases and J by 0 bases, 13 bases remained unmatched. Looked up from germline, CDR1 is MDHEN and CDR2 is SYDVKM. The CDR3 is 18 residues long. CDR3 nucleotides: TGTGCCAGCAGTTTCTCTCCCCCAGCGGGGGCCTTCTCCTACGAGCAGTACTTC. Translating it yields CASSFSPPAGAFSYEQYF.

The genes are TRBV28 and TRBJ1-2; the D gene is possibly TRBD1 (6 bases). Deletions cut 2 bases from V and 8 bases from J, with 24 bases between. Germline V gives CDR1 MDHEN, CDR2 SYDVKM. This CDR3 is built from 17 residues. In DNA form, the CDR3 reads TGTGCCAGCAGTTTAAGAAGCGGGGCGGGGGCCTTTAGGGGCTACACCTTC. Protein product: CASSLRSGAGAFRGYTF.

This clone was seen a handful of times. This chain links TRBV10-3 with TRBJ2-7, with TRBD1 as a possible D gene (6 bases). V was shortened by 9 bases and J by 0 bases, with 18 bases between the two germline ends. CDR3 length: 15 residues. CDR1 and CDR2 (germline): ENHRY, SYGVKD. CDR3 nucleotides: TGTGCCATACAGATGAACAGGGTAAACTCCTACGAGCAGTACTTC. The encoded protein is CAIQMNRVNSYEQYF.

The rearrangement joins TRBV7-6 to TRBJ1-4; D unresolved. The CDR3 has 13 residues. Trimming took 4 bases from V and 8 from J, leaving 11 bases between them. Germline CDR1 SGHVS, CDR2 FNYEAQ. The CDR3, as DNA: TGTGCCAGCAGCTCCGGGCAGCGGGAAAAACTGTTTTTT. Residues: CASSSGQREKLFF.

The chain is built from TRBV11-3 and TRBJ2-1; D is uncertain. Germline loops: CDR1 SGHNT, CDR2 YENEEA. V dropped 5 bases and J dropped 3 bases, with 11 bases sitting between them. There are 14 residues in the CDR3. CDR3 in amino acids: CASSKSGGYNEQFF. Written as DNA, the CDR3 is TGTGCCAGCAGCAAATCGGGTGGCTACAATGAGCAGTTCTTC.